Here is one T cell receptor beta chain with its context. The antigen remains unidentified. Germline V gene lookup returns CDR1 MNHNS and CDR2 SASEGT. The CDR3 extends over 15 amino acids. V was pared by 6 bases and J by 6 bases, with 18 bases between. The data are from a study of cytomegalovirus exposure and HLA in healthy donors. The study's findings and limits: HLA-A and HLA-B allele assignments for most subjects were reportedly predicted accurately using TCR beta sequences.

The PCR ran on 60 Vbeta and 13 Jbeta primers. Using immunoSEQ multiplex PCR, the repertoire was profiled, and TCRdb retains in-frame clones only, with some absent. The data contain about 190,000 clones, almost 85% of them singletons. All the people who gave samples were healthy bone marrow donors. J is TRBJ2-1 and V is TRBV6-1, with D possibly TRBD2 on 5 matching bases. The sample comprised PBMCs. The receptor comes from a boy younger than 18 in good health and CMV-seronegative. In DNA, the CDR3 is TGTGCCAGCAGCGGCCGGGATCTAGATCCCAATGAGCAGTTCTTC. It codes for CASSGRDLDPNEQFF.